This TCR beta chain is from a study of blood T cell repertoires in COVID-19. About the research overall: The United States, Italy and Spain supplied acute and convalescent COVID-19 samples.

CDR3 length: 12 amino acids. Germline CDR1 reads MDHEN; CDR2 reads SYDVKM. Followed longitudinally, the Seattle patients had been enrolled during active infection. Study processing details: Estimated nucleated cell counts came from reference gene primer amplification. Assay used: immunoSEQ multiplex PCR; TCRdb lists only in-frame clones, some missing. Clone size and V and J calls were adopted from that table, with D and trimming inferred from the DNA. The sample has about 180,000 clones; 79% are singletons. This clone has only one observation. This receptor was obtained from a woman aged 55-69 years with COVID-19, enrolled during active disease. Sequenced: peripheral blood. The chain combines TRBV28 with TRBJ2-3, with 9 bases fitting TRBD2. CDR3 sequence reads: CSSGTEADTQYF. CDR3 bases: TGTTCTAGCGGGACCGAGGCAGATACGCAGTATTTT.